What follows is one T cell receptor beta chain and its context. Its antigen is unknown. V shed 0 bases and J 2 bases; nucleotides not matched to a gene: 1. Germline V gene lookup returns CDR1 MNHEY and CDR2 SVGAGI. The CDR3 is made up of 16 amino acids. A second PCR of about 6 to 11 cycles used a sample-barcoded 5' primer and a J-beta primer mix. TCRdb itself ran the 5' RACE reads through MiXCR, one entry per CDR3 protein. The sample includes around 940,000 distinct CDR3 sequences, about 53% of them seen just once. This sample was included in a study of blood T cells in healthy people across ages. General study findings and limits: It was the long-lived donors that had more naive CD4+ cells and higher diversity than aged donors.

The receptor was isolated from an older woman in good health. The sample consisted of blood. The chain is built from TRBV6-5 and TRBJ2-7; 13 nucleotides match TRBD2. CDR3 DNA sequence: TGTGCCAGCAGTTACTCAGGACTAGCGGGGGCCTACGAGCAGTACTTC. Encoded protein: CASSYSGLAGAYEQYF.